The 12 T cell receptor beta chains listed next were all sequenced from one sample in a study of blood T cell repertoires in COVID-19. Generated by immunoSEQ multiplex PCR, the TCRdb table keeps only in-frame clones and is missing some. Among some 260,000 clones listed, approximately 89% were seen once. Source material: peripheral blood. These receptors came from a woman in her seventies with COVID-19, enrolled during active disease.

The rearrangement uses TRBV2 and TRBJ2-7; D possibly corresponds to TRBD1 (6 bases). In germline, CDR1 is SNHLY, CDR2 FYNNEI. The V gene lost 1 base and the J gene lost 3 bases, with 10 bases spanning the gap. This CDR3 comprises 14 residues. The CDR3 loop reads CASSEGTAFYEQYF. CDR3 coding DNA: TGTGCCAGCAGTGAAGGGACAGCCTTCTACGAGCAGTACTTC.

This sequence joins TRBV2 and TRBJ2-4; 8 bases match TRBD1. The V segment lost 4 bases and the J segment 8 bases; nucleotides outside the gene matches: 10. Germline CDR1 and CDR2: SNHLY and FYNNEI. The CDR3 has 15 amino acids. The CDR3 DNA follows: TGTGCCAGCAGTGCTAGGCAGGGGGCGTTAGACATTCAGTACTTC. This translates into CASSARQGALDIQYF.

In this sample, this clone turned up once. The V gene is TRBV28, the J gene TRBJ1-2, with TRBD1 as a possible D gene (5 bases). This CDR3 has 15 amino acids. V lost 3 bases to trimming and J lost 2 bases, with 13 bases between them. CDR1 MDHEN and CDR2 SYDVKM come from the germline V gene. The CDR3 nucleotides read TGTGCCAGCAGTTTTGCGGGGCGGGGAAACTATGGCTACACCTTC. Its protein is CASSFAGRGNYGYTF.

V gene TRBV7-9 combines with J gene TRBJ1-6, with TRBD1 as a possible D gene (6 bases). Germline V lookup: CDR1 SEHNR, CDR2 FQNEAQ (reference sequence). The CDR3 covers 15 residues. V shed 5 bases and J shed 6 bases, with 14 bases lying between them. The CDR3 loop reads CASSTEQGRNSPLHF. CDR3 in DNA: TGTGCCAGCAGCACCGAACAGGGTCGTAATTCACCCCTCCACTTT.

This clone was recorded only once. The chain employs TRBV4-2 and TRBJ2-7; the match to TRBD2 covers 10 bases. The V and J ends lost 3 bases and 7 bases, in that order; junction bases with no gene match: 18. Germline loops: CDR1 LGHNA, CDR2 YNFKEQ. The CDR3 is 18 amino acids. The DNA of the CDR3 is TGTGCCAGCAGCCACCTCGACCAGTCGCTAGCGGGAGTGAGTGAGCAGTACTTC. Its protein product is CASSHLDQSLAGVSEQYF.

The J gene is TRBJ2-1, the V gene TRBV7-6; D perhaps matches TRBD2 (6 bases). Per germline, CDR1 SGHVS and CDR2 FNYEAQ. This CDR3 is 14 amino acids long. The ends were cut back, 4 bases at V and 7 bases at J, with 14 bases in the middle. As DNA, the CDR3 is TGTGCCAGCAGCTCGGGACTGGGGCAAAATGAGCAGTTCTTC. This sequence encodes CASSSGLGQNEQFF.

This rearrangement joins TRBV19 to TRBJ1-5; 10 bases agree with TRBD1. With V trimmed by 3 bases and J by 6 bases, 5 bases remained unmatched. There are 15 residues in the CDR3. Germline V gives CDR1 LNHDA, CDR2 SQIVND (reference sequence). The CDR3 is CASSIWGQGSQPQHF. The CDR3 nucleotides are TGTGCCAGTAGTATTTGGGGACAGGGGAGTCAGCCCCAGCATTTT.

The V gene is TRBV28, the J gene TRBJ1-2; D perhaps matches TRBD1 (6 bases). This CDR3 contains 16 residues. Germline CDR1 reads MDHEN; CDR2 reads SYDVKM. Deletions cut 0 bases from V and 7 bases from J, with 18 bases between. For the CDR3, the DNA is TGTGCCAGCAGTTTATGGACAGGCCCCGGCACTGCTGGCTACACCTTC. This encodes CASSLWTGPGTAGYTF.

This chain joins TRBV29-1 and TRBJ1-1; D unclear. Germline CDR1 reads SQVTM; CDR2 reads ANQGSEA. The CDR3 is 12 amino acids. The V and J ends lost 3 bases and 9 bases respectively, with 14 bases between them. The CDR3 DNA follows: TGCAGCGTTGAGGTTGAGGTGGTTAAAGCTTTCTTT. This encodes CSVEVEVVKAFF.

J is TRBJ1-1 and V is TRBV19, with 7 positions matching TRBD1. J was trimmed by 2 bases and V by 6 bases; bases with no gene match: 9. The CDR3 runs 15 residues. Germline CDR1 LNHDA, CDR2 SQIVND (reference sequence). The CDR3 region is CASSLSGTVNTEAFF. Here the CDR3 DNA reads TGTGCCAGTAGCCTGTCCGGGACAGTAAACACTGAAGCTTTCTTT.

The J gene is TRBJ1-2, the V gene TRBV14, with D perhaps matching TRBD1 (5 bases). V lost 3 bases to trimming and J lost 5 bases, with 16 bases between them. Germline CDR1 is SGHDN and CDR2 is FVKESK. The CDR3 is 15 amino acids. This chain's CDR3 is CASSQDRRGSYGYTF. CDR3 DNA sequence: TGTGCCAGCAGCCAGGACCGGAGGGGCTCATATGGCTACACCTTC.

The V gene is TRBV4-1, the J gene TRBJ1-1; D is unclear. The CDR3 has 14 amino acids. Looked up from germline, CDR1 is MGHRA and CDR2 is YSYEKL. Trimming shortened V by 1 base and J by 10 bases, and 16 bases separated the two germline ends. The chain's CDR3 is CASSQGLHVEGAFF. In DNA, the CDR3 is TGCGCCAGCAGCCAAGGACTGCATGTAGAGGGAGCTTTCTTT.